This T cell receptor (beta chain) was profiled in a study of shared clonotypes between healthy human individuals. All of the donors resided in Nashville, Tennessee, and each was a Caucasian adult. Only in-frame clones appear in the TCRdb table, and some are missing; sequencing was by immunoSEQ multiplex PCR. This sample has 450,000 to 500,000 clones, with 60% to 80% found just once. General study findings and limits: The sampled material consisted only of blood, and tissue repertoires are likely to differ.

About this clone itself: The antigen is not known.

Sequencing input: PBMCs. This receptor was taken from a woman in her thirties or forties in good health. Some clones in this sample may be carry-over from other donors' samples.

The CDR3 DNA reads as TGCGCCAGCAGCCAAGTTTTCCAGACAGGGCGGAAGGGGAACACTGAAGCTTTCTTT. Translation: CASSQVFQTGRKGNTEAFF. The genes are TRBV4-1 and TRBJ1-1; 7 bases fit TRBD1. The V gene end was trimmed by 1 base and the J gene end by 1 base; junction bases not matched to a gene: 15. Germline values: CDR1 MGHRA, CDR2 YSYEKL. The CDR3 extends over 19 amino acids.